Following are 16 T cell receptor beta chains from one sample sequenced in a study of blood T cells in healthy people across ages. A second about 7 to 12 cycle PCR used barcoded and J-beta primers. MiXCR, applied by TCRdb to the 5' RACE reads, yields one record per CDR3 protein. This sample has roughly 800,000 distinct CDR3 sequences, with roughly 25% found just once. The same data also went into a second study, on T cells of mothers and their children.

The source material was blood. Receptor source: a boy younger than 18 in good health.

The chain combines TRBV27 with TRBJ2-3; D gene ambiguous. Germline lookup yields CDR1 MNHEY and CDR2 SMNVEV (reference sequence). Trimming took off 3 bases at V and 0 bases at J, with 7 bases between the two ends. The CDR3 totals 14 residues. The CDR3 DNA sequence: TGTGCCAGCAGTTTGTGGCCCAGCACAGATACGCAGTATTTT. Protein sequence: CASSLWPSTDTQYF.

The V and J genes are TRBV12-3 or TRBV12-4 and TRBJ2-4, with D possibly called TRBD1 or TRBD2 (6 bases each). The CDR3 is 15 residues long. Trimming left V 5 bases short and J 3 bases short, with 14 bases between. In nucleotides, the CDR3 is TGTGCCAGCAGTCGGGGGACAAGTGGCAAAAACATTCAGTACTTC. Translated, it gives CASSRGTSGKNIQYF.

V usage is TRBV5-6 and J usage is TRBJ2-6; D is unclear. V was clipped by 0 bases and J by 0 bases, with 10 bases between them. The CDR3 has 17 residues. Germline lookup yields CDR1 SGHDT and CDR2 YYEEEE. The CDR3 DNA is TGTGCCAGCAGCTTGGACCCCTACGCCTCTGGGGCCAACGTCCTGACTTTC. This codes for CASSLDPYASGANVLTF.

The chain recombines TRBV10-2 with TRBJ2-5, with 11 bases lining up with TRBD1. The end of the DNA aligns better with TRBJ2-7, so the J call may be wrong. This CDR3 region has 14 residues. The germline gives CDR1 WSHSY, CDR2 SAAADI. CDR3 sequence: CASSEVDRGHEQYF. CDR3 DNA sequence: TGCGCCAGCAGTGAAGTGGACAGGGGGCACGAGCAGTACTTC.

This clonotype came up a few times. Mismatch with germline at one junction end may stem from a read error. The V and J genes are TRBV7-7 and TRBJ2-5, with 9 bases fitting TRBD1. Germline-derived CDR1 and CDR2 are SSHAT and FNYEAQ (reference sequence). The CDR3 extends over 15 amino acids. The CDR3 protein is CASSAGTGRSETQYF. CDR3 nucleotide sequence: TGTGCTAGCAGCGCCGGGACAGGGAGGTCGGAGACCCAGTACTTC.

The V call is TRBV20-1, the J call TRBJ2-5; the match to TRBD1 covers 7 bases. Near its end, the DNA agrees better with TRBJ2-1, so the J call may be wrong. The CDR3 runs to 13 residues. Germline values: CDR1 DFQATT, CDR2 SNEGSKA (reference sequence). The CDR3 coding sequence is TGCAGTGCTCGGACAGGCCACTTCAATGAGCAGTTCTTC. It translates to CSARTGHFNEQFF.

J is TRBJ1-4 and V is TRBV5-1; TRBD1 might be the D (5 bases). V gave up 0 bases and J gave up 8 bases, with 14 bases separating them. Germline V CDR1 and CDR2: SGHRS, YFSETQ. The CDR3 sequence is 15 residues long. CDR3 coding DNA: TGCGCCAGCAGCTTGGAATCGGCAGGGAGGGAAAAACTGTTTTTT. It yields the protein CASSLESAGREKLFF.

The rearrangement joins TRBV29-1 to TRBJ1-1; tentatively, D is TRBD1 (6 bases). CDR3 size: 11 residues. V gave up 4 bases and J gave up 9 bases, with 12 bases separating them. CDR1 and CDR2 from the germline V gene are SQVTM and ANQGSEA. CDR3 region: CSVGGGAQAFF. In DNA, the CDR3 is TGCAGCGTTGGGGGGGGGGCCCAAGCTTTCTTT.

This clonotype has a handful of counts. The chain carries TRBV12-3 or TRBV12-4 and TRBJ2-5, with D unclear. The CDR3 is made up of 14 amino acids. Trimming cost V 1 base and J 4 bases, with 10 bases left between them. CDR3 coding DNA: TGTGCCAGCAGTTTAGAGGGCCCCTCAGAGACCCAGTACTTC. It specifies CASSLEGPSETQYF.

This chain joins TRBV29-1 and TRBJ2-7; 7 bases are shared with TRBD1. The CDR3 contains 12 residues. The ends lost 3 bases at V and 5 bases at J; junction bases unmatched: 4. Germline values: CDR1 SQVTM, CDR2 ANQGSEA. Written as DNA, the CDR3 is TGCAGCGTTGATGACAGGGACCACGAGCAGTACTTC. The encoded protein is CSVDDRDHEQYF.

The chain joins TRBV5-1 to TRBJ1-2; no firm D call. Germline loops: CDR1 SGHRS, CDR2 YFSETQ. The CDR3 covers 13 residues. Trimming removed 4 bases from V and 0 bases from J, with 7 bases in between. The CDR3 loop is CASSGKSNYGYTF. CDR3 nucleotide sequence: TGCGCCAGCAGCGGGAAGTCTAACTATGGCTACACCTTC.

The chain carries TRBV9 and TRBJ1-5; 7 nucleotides line up with TRBD1. Germline-derived CDR1 and CDR2 are SGDLS and YYNGEE. V was clipped by 5 bases and J by 5 bases; unmatched bases: 7. The CDR3 loop spans 14 amino acids. This chain's CDR3 is CASSYGTVYQPQHF. The CDR3 DNA reads TGTGCCAGCAGTTATGGGACAGTCTATCAGCCCCAGCATTTT.

The J gene is TRBJ2-2, the V gene TRBV5-1; 7 bases are shared with TRBD1. The CDR3 sequence is 16 residues long. The germline V gene has CDR1 SGHRS and CDR2 YFSETQ. V lost 4 bases, J lost 7 bases, and 13 bases stayed unmatched. The CDR3: CASSPTLAGDSGELFF. The CDR3 DNA follows: TGCGCCAGCAGCCCCACCCTAGCCGGGGACAGCGGGGAGCTGTTTTTT.

The chain joins TRBV9 to TRBJ2-5; D gene ambiguous. Germline V lookup: CDR1 SGDLS, CDR2 YYNGEE. V lost 3 bases to trimming and J lost 5 bases, with 8 bases between them. The CDR3 covers 12 residues. In DNA form, the CDR3 reads TGTGCCAGCAGCGCAGGATTGGAGACCCAGTACTTC. Translation gives CASSAGLETQYF.

V is TRBV10-2 and J is TRBJ1-1; D is possibly TRBD1 (5 bases). The CDR3 length is 14 residues. Trimming shortened V by 6 bases and J by 6 bases, and 17 bases separated the two germline ends. Germline lookup yields CDR1 WSHSY and CDR2 SAAADI. In nucleotides, the CDR3 is TGCGCCAGCAGGGGACCAAATACCGGGGCTGAAGCTTTCTTT. Its protein product is CASRGPNTGAEAFF.

The gene calls are TRBV29-1 and TRBJ2-6; maybe TRBD1 (5 bases). V was clipped by 4 bases and J by 4 bases, with 14 bases between them. Germline V gene lookup returns CDR1 SQVTM and CDR2 ANQGSEA. CDR3 length: 15 amino acids. The CDR3 DNA follows: TGCAGCGTTGGTGGGGCAGGGTACGGGGCCAACGTCCTGACTTTC. This gives the protein CSVGGAGYGANVLTF. Based on the CDR3 plus reference TRBV29-1 and TRBJ2-6, the full variable domain is SAVISQKPSRDICQRGTSLTIQCQVDSQVTMMFWYRQQPGQSLTLIATANQGSEATYESGFVIDKFPISRPNLTFSTLTVSNMSPEDSSIYLCSVGGAGYGANVLTFGAGSRLTVL.